This TCR beta chain was profiled in a study of T cells after yellow fever vaccination. Trimming took 0 bases from V and 7 from J; bases not matched to a gene: 5. Germline lookup yields CDR1 LGHNA and CDR2 YSLEER. The CDR3 totals 15 residues. Each CDR3 protein gets one entry after TCRdb re-called the 5' RACE reads with MiXCR. Among 250,000 or so distinct CDR3 sequences listed, less than 7.5% were seen once. This clonotype was picked up many times. This receptor was taken from a man younger than 40 who received the YFV17D yellow fever vaccine. The sample was CD4+ T cells sorted from PBMCs, taken on the day of the yellow fever booster vaccination. The gene calls are TRBV4-3 and TRBJ1-5; 8 nucleotides agree with TRBD1. CDR3 sequence: CASSQDTRGPQPQHF. CDR3 nucleotide sequence: TGCGCCAGCAGCCAAGATACCAGGGGGCCCCAGCCCCAGCATTTT.